This is a list of T cell receptor beta chains from one sample in a study of blood T cell repertoires in COVID-19. Here immunoSEQ multiplex PCR was the method, and the copy in TCRdb shows in-frame clones only, minus some. The repertoire consists of around 270,000 clones, with 84% occurring once and the leading ten covering more than 1.5%. The sequenced sample was peripheral blood. The receptor source for this set is a woman aged 40 to 50 who had recovered from COVID-19. The conserved cysteine and the conserved F or W are not part of the CDR3 here. Each record gives: clone size, D gene, CDR3 length, V gene, CDR3 protein. A D gene is named only where the DNA matches it firmly. Rows may omit the clone size; those that give it use once, few, many or a size class.

size: -
D: -
length: 10
V: TRBV6-6
CDR3: ASRDWVEKLF

size: -
D: -
length: 11
V: TRBV5-6
CDR3: ASQEGGMETQY

size: -
D: -
length: 11
V: TRBV28
CDR3: ATGSVEGWEQY

size: -
D: -
length: 12
V: TRBV5-1
CDR3: ASSQTVTNEKLF

size: -
D: -
length: 12
V: TRBV19
CDR3: ASRRGDHYNEQF

size: few
D: -
length: 11
V: TRBV3-1/TRBV3-2
CDR3: ASSHPGGQPQH

size: -
D: TRBD1
length: 12
V: TRBV7-3
CDR3: ASSSGQGGYEQY

size: few
D: TRBD1
length: 13
V: TRBV5-1
CDR3: ASSLTVGQGYEQY

size: -
D: -
length: 11
V: TRBV5-4
CDR3: ASSLVAEETQY

size: -
D: -
length: 14
V: TRBV23-1
CDR3: ASSQSATGQNYGYT

size: -
D: TRBD2
length: 14
V: TRBV10-1
CDR3: ASSDRTSVGTGELF

size: -
D: -
length: 11
V: TRBV18
CDR3: ASSRLINQPQH

size: -
D: TRBD1
length: 13
V: TRBV5-6
CDR3: ASSFRDREGRGYT

size: once
D: TRBD2
length: 12
V: TRBV19
CDR3: ASSMTSADNEQF

size: -
D: TRBD1
length: 11
V: TRBV6-5
CDR3: ASRGQGDYGYT

size: -
D: -
length: 12
V: TRBV7-9
CDR3: ASSLYSQGETQY

size: -
D: -
length: 13
V: TRBV4-1
CDR3: ASSQAGQTTDTQY

size: -
D: -
length: 12
V: TRBV6-6
CDR3: ASSWGVRDSPLH

size: -
D: -
length: 12
V: TRBV9
CDR3: ASSVARAGNTIY

size: once
D: TRBD2
length: 13
V: TRBV7-3
CDR3: ASSLILRGGYEQY

size: few
D: TRBD1
length: 16
V: TRBV5-1
CDR3: ASSSLRDRGSSNYGYT

size: -
D: TRBD2
length: 13
V: TRBV2
CDR3: ASSERETSMNEQF

size: -
D: -
length: 18
V: TRBV19
CDR3: ASRPGGRGSAFRANYGYT

size: -
D: TRBD1
length: 16
V: TRBV5-6
CDR3: ASSNLRGHRGRNYGYT

size: -
D: -
length: 12
V: TRBV6-5
CDR3: ASLRGSSYNEQF

size: -
D: -
length: 11
V: TRBV5-1
CDR3: ASSLDWAEKLF

size: -
D: TRBD1
length: 13
V: TRBV18
CDR3: ASSPTGQGNYGYT

size: -
D: TRBD1
length: 14
V: TRBV5-8
CDR3: ASSSGEGQINTEAF

size: -
D: -
length: 12
V: TRBV9
CDR3: ASSSSGGVHEQF

size: -
D: TRBD1
length: 13
V: TRBV6-5
CDR3: ASLPPRGRVGELF

size: -
D: TRBD1
length: 13
V: TRBV15
CDR3: ATSRDRQGYQPQH

size: -
D: -
length: 13
V: TRBV15
CDR3: ATSRDSGGGGEQF